This TCR beta chain emerged from a study of shared clonotypes between healthy human individuals. Turning to the study itself: Aged between 18 and 49, the donors were a couple of women and a few men.

The donor cohort consisted entirely of Caucasian adults residing in Nashville, Tennessee. Clones were sequenced by immunoSEQ multiplex PCR, and TCRdb holds only the in-frame ones, with some missing. The sample lists fewer than 2.5 million clones; over 85% were seen once. This CDR3 has 15 amino acids. V dropped 6 bases and J dropped 3; count of bases not matched to a gene: 4. Germline loops: CDR1 SGHAT, CDR2 FQNNGV. General study findings and limits: Rarefaction indicated that sorted-subset sequencing remained incomplete although depth was large.

This clone has just one count. The antigen remains unidentified. The TCR originated in a man aged 18 to 35 in good health. Some clones in this sample may be carry-over from other donors' samples. Sequencing input: naive CD4+ T cells from PBMCs. Noted subset: CD45RA+ positively selected. The V call is TRBV11-2, the J call TRBJ2-2; 10 nucleotides align to TRBD2. CDR3: CASRGAGGDTGELFF. CDR3 bases: TGTGCCAGCAGGGGAGCGGGAGGGGACACCGGGGAGCTGTTTTTT.